One sample yielded the 28 T cell receptor beta chains listed below, sequenced in a study of T cell responses to AZD1222 COVID-19 vaccine. Only in-frame clones appear in the TCRdb table, and some are missing; sequencing was by immunoSEQ multiplex PCR. The sample holds under 150,000 clones, just under 95% seen once. Sequenced here: peripheral blood, sampled 28 days after the second AZD1222 dose. The receptors were gathered from an adult who received the AZD1222 COVID-19 vaccine.

The V call is TRBV7-3, the J call TRBJ2-5; weak D call: TRBD1 (6 bases). Germline V lookup: CDR1 SGHTA, CDR2 FQGTGA. Deletions cut 5 bases from V and 2 bases from J, with 12 bases between. This CDR3 region has 14 residues. This chain's CDR3 is CASSPEGDQETQYF. The CDR3 nucleotides read TGTGCCAGCAGCCCAGAGGGGGATCAAGAGACCCAGTACTTC. Drawing the rest from reference TRBV7-3 and TRBJ2-5, the complete variable domain is GAGVSQTPSNKVTEKGKYVELRCDPISGHTALYWYRQSLGQGPEFLIYFQGTGAADDSGLPNDRFFAVRPEGSVSTLKIQRTERGDSAVYLCASSPEGDQETQYFGPGTRLLVL.

The chain recombines TRBV7-9 with TRBJ1-1; perhaps TRBD1 as D (5 bases). The CDR3 consists of 15 residues. V was clipped by 8 bases and J by 4 bases, with 20 bases between them. Germline CDR1 is SEHNR and CDR2 is FQNEAQ (reference sequence). The CDR3 DNA sequence: TGTGCCAGCGGCGTGGGAGGGGCGTCGGGCACTGAAGCTTTCTTT. Its translation: CASGVGGASGTEAFF.

The chain combines TRBV7-2 with TRBJ2-1, with 11 positions matching TRBD2. Germline V gene sequence: CDR1 SGHTA, CDR2 FQGNSA. The CDR3 has 14 residues. J gave up 5 bases and V 5 bases, and 2 bases lay outside the gene matches. In DNA, the CDR3 is TGTGCCAGCAGCACTAGCGGGGGAAACAATGAGCAGTTCTTC. Translated, it gives CASSTSGGNNEQFF. Variable domain in full (rest from reference TRBV7-2 and TRBJ2-1): GAGVSQSPSNKVTEKGKDVELRCDPISGHTALYWYRQSLGQGLEFLIYFQGNSAPDKSGLPSDRFSAERTGGSVSTLTIQRTQQEDSAVYLCASSTSGGNNEQFFGPGTRLTVL.

This rearrangement joins TRBV29-1 to TRBJ1-1; maybe TRBD1 (5 bases). The CDR3 runs 14 residues. V shed 2 bases and J shed 4 bases, with 14 bases lying between them. In germline, CDR1 is SQVTM, CDR2 ANQGSEA. The CDR3 region is CSVEKQGWVTEAFF. For the CDR3, the DNA is TGCAGCGTTGAAAAGCAGGGATGGGTCACTGAAGCTTTCTTT.

The chain carries TRBV3-1 (or the pseudogene TRBV3-2) and TRBJ1-1; D gene uncertain. The CDR3 extends over 13 amino acids. V was pared by 2 bases and J by 5 bases, with 9 bases between. CDR1 and CDR2 (germline): LGHDT, YNNKEL (reference sequence). CDR3 protein: CASSQTRATEAFF. Here the CDR3 DNA reads TGTGCCAGCAGCCAAACGAGGGCTACTGAAGCTTTCTTT.

The chain uses TRBV10-1 and TRBJ1-3, with D unclear. The CDR3 runs 16 residues. V dropped 0 bases and J dropped 1 base, with 10 bases sitting between them. Germline CDR1 and CDR2: WNHNN and SYGVQD (reference sequence). The CDR3 region is CASSESWAQSGNTIYF. The CDR3 nucleotides read TGCGCCAGCAGTGAGTCGTGGGCGCAGTCTGGAAACACCATATATTTT.

CDR3 nucleotides: TGTGCCATCAGTGTAGGACTTTTGAACACTGAAGCTTTCTTT. Protein: CAISVGLLNTEAFF. The rearrangement links TRBV10-3 to TRBJ1-1; no definite D call. The CDR3 runs to 14 residues. V was shortened by 4 bases and J by 0 bases, with 9 bases between the two germline ends. Per the germline V gene, CDR1 is ENHRY and CDR2 is SYGVKD.

The chain uses TRBV5-3 and TRBJ1-1; D may be TRBD1 (6 bases). TRBV5-3 is annotated as an ORF whose role is uncertain. This CDR3 contains 15 residues. V dropped 3 bases and J dropped 10 bases, with 22 bases sitting between them. The CDR3 sequence: CARSYEVGGRESAFF. As DNA, the CDR3 is TGTGCCAGAAGCTACGAAGTGGGGGGGCGCGAATCAGCTTTCTTT.

This clone was observed once. This chain joins TRBV12-3 or TRBV12-4 and TRBJ1-4; tentatively, D is TRBD1 (6 bases). Deletions cut 2 bases from V and 8 bases from J, with 9 bases between. The CDR3 runs 13 residues. The CDR3 here is CASSLRGEEKLFF. In DNA form, the CDR3 reads TGTGCCAGCAGTTTAAGGGGGGAGGAAAAACTGTTTTTT.

V and J are TRBV5-8 and TRBJ1-1; D possibly corresponds to TRBD1 (5 bases). V was cut by 4 bases and J by 0 bases, with 10 bases left in between. Germline V gene sequence: CDR1 SGHTS, CDR2 YDEGEE. There are 14 residues in the CDR3. Written as DNA, the CDR3 is TGTGCCAGCAGCGGCGGACACATGAACACTGAAGCTTTCTTT. Amino acids: CASSGGHMNTEAFF. The entire variable domain, with the rest obtained from reference TRBV5-8 and TRBJ1-1, is as follows: EAGVTQSPTHLIKTRGQQATLRCSPISGHTSVYWYQQALGLGLQFLLWYDEGEERNRGNFPPRFSGRQFPNYSSELNVNALELEDSALYLCASSGGHMNTEAFFGQGTRLTVV.

J is TRBJ2-3 and V is TRBV11-2; 10 nucleotides match TRBD2. The ends lost 5 bases at V and 7 bases at J; junction bases unmatched: 18. There are 18 residues in the CDR3. Germline lookup yields CDR1 SGHAT and CDR2 FQNNGV. The CDR3 DNA reads TGTGCCAGCAGCCACCGTCTGGCGCTAGCGGGGGTATCAAATACGCAGTATTTT. Its protein product is CASSHRLALAGVSNTQYF.

This rearrangement joins TRBV2 to TRBJ2-1; 7 bases line up with TRBD1. V lost 2 bases to trimming and J lost 0 bases; unmatched junction nucleotides: 10. Germline V gives CDR1 SNHLY, CDR2 FYNNEI. CDR3 size: 18 residues. CDR3 bases: TGTGCCAGCAGTGAAAGGGGGCTCCCTCGGAGCTCCTACAATGAGCAGTTCTTC. Its protein product is CASSERGLPRSSYNEQFF.

The V and J genes are TRBV28 and TRBJ1-5; tentatively, D is TRBD1 (5 bases). V was cut by 8 bases and J by 3 bases, with 11 bases left in between. CDR3 size: 13 residues. Germline V gives CDR1 MDHEN, CDR2 SYDVKM. The CDR3 sequence is CASSGGDNQPQHF. Here the CDR3 DNA reads TGTGCCAGCTCGGGGGGGGACAATCAGCCCCAGCATTTT.

The chain is built from TRBV7-2 and TRBJ2-2; D perhaps matches TRBD2 (5 bases). The V end lost 2 bases, the J end lost 4 bases, and 14 bases lay between the germline ends. The CDR3 is 16 residues long. Germline CDR1 and CDR2: SGHTA and FQGNSA. CDR3 bases: TGTGCCAGCAGCTTATTTATGTTAGCGTCCACCGGGGAGCTGTTTTTT. Protein product: CASSLFMLASTGELFF.

The chain links TRBV15 to TRBJ1-5, with TRBD1 identical over 9 bases. J gave up 2 bases and V 1 base, and 9 bases lay outside the gene matches. The CDR3 length is 18 residues. Germline V CDR1 and CDR2: LNHNV, YYDKDF (reference sequence). The CDR3 sequence is CATSRGTGAYFGNQPQHF. The CDR3 DNA reads as TGTGCCACCAGCAGAGGGACAGGGGCGTACTTCGGCAATCAGCCCCAGCATTTT.

V is TRBV5-4 and J is TRBJ2-2; 12 bases agree with TRBD2. Trimming took 3 bases from V and 1 from J; bases not matched to a gene: 7. This CDR3 is built from 18 residues. CDR1 is SGHNT and CDR2 is YYREEE in the germline V gene (reference sequence). CDR3 sequence reads: CASSSGTSGSMNTGELFF. CDR3 coding DNA: TGTGCCAGCAGCTCAGGGACTAGCGGGTCCATGAACACCGGGGAGCTGTTTTTT.

In this sample, this clone turned up once. In DNA form, the CDR3 reads TGCGCCAGCAGCCAAGTACGGGGGGGGAGGTCCTACGAGCAGTACTTC. Its protein is CASSQVRGGRSYEQYF. The chain has TRBV4-3 and TRBJ2-7, with 8 bases fitting TRBD2. J was trimmed by 1 base and V by 1 base; bases with no gene match: 6. This CDR3 spans 16 amino acids. The germline V gene encodes CDR1 LGHNA and CDR2 YSLEER.

V usage is TRBV4-3 and J usage is TRBJ1-3, with D perhaps TRBD1 (5 bases). The CDR3 has 16 residues. CDR1 is LGHNA and CDR2 is YSLEER in the germline V gene. V lost 3 bases to trimming and J lost 0 bases, with 12 bases between them. The CDR3 loop reads CASSQQLGGSGNTIYF. The CDR3 bases are TGCGCCAGCAGCCAGCAGCTGGGGGGCTCTGGAAACACCATATATTTT.

Comment on this clone: Other nucleotide sequences in the sample specify the same CDR3. The chain uses TRBV5-6 and TRBJ1-5; no firm D call. CDR1 SGHDT and CDR2 YYEEEE come from the germline V gene. The CDR3 has 14 amino acids. Trimming took off 0 bases at V and 4 bases at J, with 8 bases between the two ends. This CDR3 reads CASSLGGSNQPQHF. The CDR3 bases are TGTGCCAGCAGCTTGGGCGGGTCAAATCAGCCCCAGCATTTT.

The V gene is TRBV5-1, the J gene TRBJ2-7; 8 bases align to TRBD2. After removal of 4 bases from V and 5 bases from J, the junction contained 5 bases not matched to a gene. Germline lookup yields CDR1 SGHRS and CDR2 YFSETQ. This CDR3 is built from 13 residues. This CDR3 is CASSIGTSDEQYF. The CDR3, as DNA: TGCGCCAGCAGCATCGGGACTAGTGACGAGCAGTACTTC.

The chain couples TRBV27 to TRBJ1-4, with D possibly matching TRBD1 (5 bases). The CDR3 contains 14 residues. V was trimmed by 5 bases and J by 8 bases, leaving 15 bases between them. CDR1 and CDR2 (germline): MNHEY, SMNVEV (reference sequence). CDR3 amino acids: CASSPDIWEEKLFF. The CDR3 nucleotides read TGTGCCAGCAGTCCGGACATTTGGGAGGAAAAACTGTTTTTT.

The chain joins TRBV12-3 or TRBV12-4 to TRBJ2-2; D is tentatively TRBD1 or TRBD2 (6 bases each). Trimming stripped 7 bases from V and 4 bases from J, with 10 bases between. The length of the CDR3 is 13 residues. CDR3 protein: CASTWGATGELFF. CDR3 nucleotide sequence: TGTGCCAGCACCTGGGGGGCCACCGGGGAGCTGTTTTTT.

This chain links TRBV5-4 with TRBJ2-5; a possible D gene is TRBD1 (6 bases). The CDR3 is 16 amino acids. Trimming cost V 1 base and J 3 bases, with 16 bases left between them. Germline loops: CDR1 SGHNT, CDR2 YYREEE (reference sequence). For the CDR3, the DNA is TGTGCCAGCAGCTTGTGGGGCAGGGGTGAGGAAGAGACCCAGTACTTC. It specifies CASSLWGRGEEETQYF. Full variable domain (rest looked up from reference TRBV5-4 and TRBJ2-5): ETGVTQSPTHLIKTRGQQVTLRCSSQSGHNTVSWYQQALGQGPQFIFQYYREEENGRGNFPPRFSGLQFPNYSSELNVNALELDDSALYLCASSLWGRGEEETQYFGPGTRLLVL.

The chain carries TRBV5-5 and TRBJ1-4, with D hard to call. CDR1 and CDR2 from the germline V gene are SGHKS and YYEKEE (reference sequence). This CDR3 contains 14 residues. With 2 bases removed from V and 8 bases from J, the gap between germline ends came to 13 bases. The DNA for the CDR3 is TGTGCCAGCAGCTTTCCAGGAGAGAGGGAAAAACTGTTTTTT. Translated, it gives CASSFPGEREKLFF.

The V call is TRBV11-3, the J call TRBJ2-1; D unclear. V was cut by 2 bases and J by 7 bases, with 9 bases left in between. The CDR3 length is 13 residues. Looked up from germline, CDR1 is SGHNT and CDR2 is YENEEA. The CDR3 DNA sequence: TGTGCCAGCAGCTTATTGCGGTCAAATGAGCAGTTCTTC. Translating it yields CASSLLRSNEQFF. The full variable domain, rest sourced from reference TRBV11-3 and TRBJ2-1, is EAGVVQSPRYKIIEKKQPVAFWCNPISGHNTLYWYLQNLGQGPELLIRYENEEAVDDSQLPKDRFSAERLKGVDSTLKIQPAELGDSAVYLCASSLLRSNEQFFGPGTRLTVL.

In this sample, this clone turned up once. The V and J genes are TRBV19 and TRBJ1-4, with D possibly being TRBD1 (6 bases). This CDR3 comprises 14 residues. Germline V lookup: CDR1 LNHDA, CDR2 SQIVND (reference sequence). V lost 6 bases, J lost 0 bases, and 8 bases lay in between. The CDR3 loop reads CASSQGTTNEKLFF. The CDR3 DNA reads as TGTGCCAGTAGCCAGGGGACAACTAATGAAAAACTGTTTTTT. Full variable domain (remainder filled in from reference TRBV19 and TRBJ1-4): DGGITQSPKYLFRKEGQNVTLSCEQNLNHDAMYWYRQDPGQGLRLIYYSQIVNDFQKGDIAEGYSVSREKKESFPLTVTSAQKNPTAFYLCASSQGTTNEKLFFGSGTQLSVL.

The V call is TRBV3-1 (or the pseudogene TRBV3-2), the J call TRBJ2-2; unclear D gene. There are 13 residues in the CDR3. V shed 5 bases and J shed 7 bases, with 11 bases lying between them. Germline V gene data show CDR1 as LGHDT and CDR2 as YNNKEL (reference sequence). The CDR3 sequence: CASSFQVSGELFF. The CDR3 DNA follows: TGTGCCAGCAGCTTTCAGGTTAGCGGGGAGCTGTTTTTT.

The rearrangement links TRBV5-1 to TRBJ2-1, with TRBD2 matching over 9 bases. V gave up 4 bases and J gave up 1 base; unmatched junction bases: 3. The germline gives CDR1 SGHRS, CDR2 YFSETQ. The CDR3 totals 15 residues. The CDR3 DNA is TGCGCCAGCAGCCCTAGCGGGAATTCCTACAATGAGCAGTTCTTC. Translation: CASSPSGNSYNEQFF.